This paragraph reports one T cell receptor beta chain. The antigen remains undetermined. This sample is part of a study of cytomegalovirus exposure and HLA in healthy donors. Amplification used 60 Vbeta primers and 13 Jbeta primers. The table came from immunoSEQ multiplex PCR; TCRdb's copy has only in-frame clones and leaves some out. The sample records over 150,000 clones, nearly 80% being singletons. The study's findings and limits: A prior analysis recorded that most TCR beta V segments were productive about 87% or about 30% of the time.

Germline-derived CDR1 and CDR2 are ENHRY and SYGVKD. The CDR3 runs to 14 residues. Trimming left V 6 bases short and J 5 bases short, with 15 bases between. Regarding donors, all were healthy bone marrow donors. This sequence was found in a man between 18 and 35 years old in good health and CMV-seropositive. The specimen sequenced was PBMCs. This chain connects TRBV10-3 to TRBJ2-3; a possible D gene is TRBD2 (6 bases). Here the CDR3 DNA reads TGTGCCATCAGCCAGGGAGGTAGTCTAGATACGCAGTATTTT. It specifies CAISQGGSLDTQYF.